The entry below gives a single TCR beta chain sequence along with its context. What it binds is unknown. Per germline, CDR1 MDHEN and CDR2 SYDVKM. The CDR3 runs to 15 residues. Deletions cut 6 bases from V and 1 base from J, with 12 bases between. This sample stems from a study of shared clonotypes between healthy human individuals. Study-wide points: Sharing of clonotypes among donors was expected to vary with sequencing depth. With a handful of donors compared, about 5% of naive CD4 clonotypes were shared. It was the non-shared clonotypes that had lower generation probabilities than clonotypes shared by all four donors.

Assay: immunoSEQ multiplex PCR; the TCRdb copy retains only in-frame clones and omits some. The table lists approximately 500,000 clones, 90% to 97% of them singletons, with roughly 0.06% in the top ten. The sequence was collected from a young woman in good health. Source material: naive CD4+ T cells sorted from blood. Subset here: CD45RA+ positively selected. The rearrangement joins TRBV28 to TRBJ2-2; D perhaps matches TRBD1 (5 bases). The CDR3 is CASRRTQKNTGELFF. The CDR3 DNA follows: TGTGCCAGCAGGCGGACACAAAAGAACACCGGGGAGCTGTTTTTT.